This is a list of T cell receptor beta chains from one sample in a study of blood T cell repertoires in COVID-19. Clones were sequenced by immunoSEQ multiplex PCR, and TCRdb holds only the in-frame ones, with some missing. This table has tens of thousands of clones, about four fifths appearing once. The sample comprised peripheral blood. Receptors originate from a man between 65 and 85 years old with acute or convalescent COVID-19. The CDR3 runs from the conserved cysteine through the conserved F or W. The order of the fields is clone size, V gene, D gene, J gene, CDR3 protein, CDR3 DNA. The D gene is left open where the match is weak. Clone size is not always given. Where it is, it says once, few, many or a class for expanded clones.

-	TRBV9	-	TRBJ2-6	CASSVADGANVLTF	TGTGCCAGCAGCGTAGCCGATGGCGCCAACGTCCTGACTTTC
-	TRBV6-2/TRBV6-3	TRBD1	TRBJ1-1	CASSYSPPGQGTTFF	TGTGCCAGCAGTTACTCGCCACCGGGACAGGGGACGACTTTCTTT
-	TRBV2	-	TRBJ1-1	CASRSQGSPWAEAFF	TGTGCCAGCAGGTCACAGGGTAGCCCGTGGGCTGAAGCTTTCTTT
-	TRBV30	TRBD2	TRBJ2-3	CAGEGSEGHVTDTQYF	TGTGCCGGGGAGGGGTCTGAAGGACACGTAACAGATACGCAGTATTTT
few	TRBV29-1	TRBD1	TRBJ2-3	CSVDQYSTGKNTDTQYF	TGCAGCGTTGACCAGTACTCGACAGGGAAAAACACAGATACGCAGTATTTT
-	TRBV2	TRBD1	TRBJ2-5	CASSEDRGQETQYF	TGTGCCAGCAGTGAGGACAGGGGCCAAGAGACCCAGTACTTC
-	TRBV6-5	TRBD1	TRBJ1-1	CASSYRVGTGGAAFF	TGTGCCAGCAGTTACCGGGTTGGGACAGGGGGCGCGGCTTTCTTT
-	TRBV5-6	-	TRBJ1-1	CASSSRFNTEAFF	TGTGCCAGCAGCTCCAGGTTTAACACTGAAGCTTTCTTT
-	TRBV11-2	-	TRBJ1-2	CASSASRVNYGYTF	TGTGCCAGCAGCGCCTCCCGGGTGAACTATGGCTACACCTTC
-	TRBV12-5	TRBD2	TRBJ2-1	CASGSTLAGGLNEQFF	TGTGCTAGTGGTTCGACCCTAGCGGGAGGGCTCAATGAGCAGTTCTTC
-	TRBV19	-	TRBJ1-4	CASSIVREDEKLFF	TGTGCCAGTAGTATAGTAAGGGAGGATGAAAAACTGTTTTTT
-	TRBV28	-	TRBJ1-3	CASSPSGSGNTIYF	TGTGCCAGCAGTCCCTCCGGCTCTGGAAACACCATATATTTT
-	TRBV6-6	TRBD2	TRBJ2-2	CASSSPGSGRTGELFF	TGTGCCAGCAGTTCCCCTGGGAGCGGGAGGACCGGGGAGCTGTTTTTT
-	TRBV19	TRBD2	TRBJ2-3	CASRSGRFTDTQYF	TGTGCCAGTCGTAGCGGGAGGTTCACAGATACGCAGTATTTT
-	TRBV18	TRBD1	TRBJ1-5	CASSRGTGGNQPQHF	TGTGCCAGCTCCCGGGGGACAGGGGGCAATCAGCCCCAGCATTTT
-	TRBV12-3/TRBV12-4	-	TRBJ1-6	CASSLLFGAPLHF	TGTGCCAGCAGTCTCCTTTTCGGAGCACCCCTCCACTTT
once	TRBV27	TRBD1	TRBJ1-4	CASSTGGREKLFF	TGTGCCAGCAGTACAGGGGGTCGGGAAAAACTGTTTTTT
-	TRBV10-3	-	TRBJ2-5	CAISPVEQETQYF	TGTGCCATCAGTCCAGTGGAGCAAGAGACCCAGTACTTC
-	TRBV28	-	TRBJ1-1	CASVKNSPRTEAFF	TGTGCCAGCGTTAAAAACTCTCCACGCACTGAAGCTTTCTTT
-	TRBV7-9	TRBD2	TRBJ2-7	CASSHGLAGSSYEQYF	TGTGCCAGCAGCCACGGACTAGCGGGTAGCTCCTACGAGCAGTACTTC
-	TRBV5-1	TRBD2	TRBJ2-1	CASTGLAGYNEQFF	TGCGCCAGCACCGGACTAGCGGGCTACAATGAGCAGTTCTTC
few	TRBV21-1	-	TRBJ1-5	CASSKEYRRVYSNQPQHF	TGTGCCAGCAGCAAAGAGTACAGGAGGGTGTATAGCAATCAGCCCCAGCATTTT
once	TRBV6-2/TRBV6-3	-	TRBJ2-4	CASSYSPGIQYF	TGTGCCAGCAGTTACTCTCCCGGCATTCAGTACTTC
-	TRBV19	-	TRBJ1-2	CASSIPGTPIHGYTF	TGTGCCAGTAGCATACCCGGGACTCCCATCCATGGCTACACCTTC
-	TRBV9	TRBD1	TRBJ2-3	CASSVGRQGMTDTQYF	TGTGCCAGCAGCGTAGGTAGACAGGGGATGACAGATACGCAGTATTTT
-	TRBV30	-	TRBJ1-6	CAWEFGQQNSPLHF	TGTGCCTGGGAATTCGGACAGCAGAATTCACCCCTCCACTTT
-	TRBV6-6	-	TRBJ2-7	CASSYSGYRSEQYF	TGTGCCAGCAGTTACTCGGGCTACCGATCTGAGCAGTACTTC
-	TRBV7-3	-	TRBJ2-3	CASSLGLHPDTQYF	TGTGCCAGCAGCTTAGGGCTACACCCAGATACGCAGTATTTT
-	TRBV6-2/TRBV6-3	-	TRBJ2-2	CASSSPGLNTGELFF	TGTGCCAGCAGTTCCCCTGGACTTAACACCGGGGAGCTGTTTTTT
-	TRBV19	-	TRBJ2-5	CASSMAGLQETQYF	TGTGCCAGTAGTATGGCGGGACTTCAAGAGACCCAGTACTTC
-	TRBV15	TRBD2	TRBJ2-1	CATSTEGGSSYNEQFF	TGTGCCACCAGCACGGAGGGCGGGAGCTCCTACAATGAGCAGTTCTTC
-	TRBV20-1	TRBD2	TRBJ2-1	CSASSGGSSDEQFF	TGCAGTGCTAGTAGTGGCGGGAGTTCCGATGAGCAGTTCTTC
-	TRBV10-3	-	TRBJ1-2	CAISEGSQDGYTF	TGTGCCATCAGTGAGGGGAGTCAAGACGGCTACACCTTC
-	TRBV5-4	-	TRBJ2-2	CASSLELDRLNTGELFF	TGTGCCAGCAGCTTGGAATTAGACAGGTTGAACACCGGGGAGCTGTTTTTT
once	TRBV9	TRBD1	TRBJ1-2	CASSVASGQSSYGYTF	TGTGCCAGCAGCGTAGCTTCGGGACAGTCTAGCTATGGCTACACCTTC
-	TRBV5-1	TRBD2	TRBJ2-6	CASSLAGSSGANVLTF	TGCGCCAGCAGCCTAGCGGGTTCTTCTGGGGCCAACGTCCTGACTTTC
-	TRBV27	TRBD1	TRBJ1-5	CASRDRETVSNQPQHF	TGTGCCAGCCGGGACAGGGAAACCGTAAGCAATCAGCCCCAGCATTTT
-	TRBV11-2	TRBD1	TRBJ1-2	CASSLASGQNRPYGYTF	TGTGCCAGCAGCTTAGCCTCGGGACAGAACCGTCCCTATGGCTACACCTTC
-	TRBV18	TRBD2	TRBJ2-3	CASSRLTSGTDTQYF	TGTGCCAGCTCCCGCCTCACTAGCGGCACAGATACGCAGTATTTT
-	TRBV5-1	TRBD1	TRBJ2-1	CASSRQGAGYNEQFF	TGCGCCAGCAGCAGGCAGGGGGCCGGCTACAATGAGCAGTTCTTC
-	TRBV6-5	-	TRBJ1-5	CASSPQGSQPQHF	TGTGCCAGCAGCCCGCAGGGGAGTCAGCCCCAGCATTTT
-	TRBV4-2	TRBD1	TRBJ2-1	CASSQADRRDRVRHEQFF	TGTGCCAGCAGCCAAGCAGACCGTCGGGACAGGGTGAGGCATGAGCAGTTCTTC
few	TRBV9	TRBD1	TRBJ1-2	CASSQGARGYTF	TGTGCCAGCAGCCAGGGGGCGAGAGGCTACACCTTC
few	TRBV7-2	TRBD1	TRBJ1-5	CASSSDRGNQPQHF	TGTGCCAGCAGCTCCGACAGGGGGAATCAGCCCCAGCATTTT
-	TRBV28	TRBD1	TRBJ1-2	CASDQNQGAGGYTF	TGTGCCAGCGACCAAAACCAGGGGGCGGGCGGCTACACCTTC
-	TRBV6-2/TRBV6-3	-	TRBJ1-5	CASSRSEQPQHF	TGTGCCAGCAGTCGCTCGGAGCAGCCCCAGCATTTT
-	TRBV2	-	TRBJ2-5	CASSERVYQETQYF	TGTGCCAGCAGTGAACGCGTGTACCAAGAGACCCAGTACTTC
-	TRBV24-1	-	TRBJ2-1	CATSRGSGEQFF	TGTGCCACCTCAAGAGGGTCGGGTGAGCAGTTCTTC